Shown below are 30 T cell receptor beta chains from a single sample sequenced in a study of shared clonotypes between healthy human individuals (dated by TCRdb to about 2020). Receptor amplification or capture employed the immunoSEQ multiplex PCR assay. TCRdb's version of the immuneACCESS table is confined to in-frame rearrangements and falls short of the full clone set. An unresolved V gene accounts for under half of the shortfall where checked; the remainder is of unknown origin. In all, the sample holds more than 400,000 clones, and approximately 78% of those were seen once. The ten largest clones add up to about 12% of the sample. The source material was PBMCs. The receptor source for this set is a woman in her thirties or forties in good health. Some clones in this sample may be carry-over from other donors' samples.

The V gene is TRBV28, the J gene TRBJ2-7; 9 positions agree with TRBD1. The CDR3 loop spans 16 amino acids. Trimming removed 6 bases from V and 2 bases from J; junction bases left unmatched: 11. Germline loops: CDR1 MDHEN, CDR2 SYDVKM. For the CDR3, the DNA is TGTGCCAGCAGCGCACAGGGGGCCCCGATTCCCTACGAGCAGTACTTC. This sequence encodes CASSAQGAPIPYEQYF. Full variable domain (outside the CDR3, taken from reference TRBV28 and TRBJ2-7): DVKVTQSSRYLVKRTGEKVFLECVQDMDHENMFWYRQDPGLGLRLIYFSYDVKMKEKGDIPEGYSVSREKKERFSLILESASTNQTSMYLCASSAQGAPIPYEQYFGPGTRLTVT.

This rearrangement joins TRBV7-2 to TRBJ2-7; TRBD2 agrees at 10 bases. Germline V gives CDR1 SGHTA, CDR2 FQGNSA. V shed 8 bases and J 6 bases; nucleotides not matched to a gene: 10. This CDR3 has 14 amino acids. CDR3 in amino acids: CASLVLAGVGEQYF. The CDR3, as DNA: TGTGCCAGCCTTGTGCTAGCGGGAGTGGGCGAGCAGTACTTC.

The chain employs TRBV4-3 and TRBJ2-5, with 8 bases aligning to TRBD1. This CDR3 contains 16 residues. Per the germline V gene, CDR1 is LGHNA and CDR2 is YSLEER. With 3 bases clipped from V and 5 bases from J, the junction kept 11 bases outside the gene matches. The CDR3 coding sequence is TGCGCCAGCAGCCACCCGGACAGGGTAAGAGGGGAGACCCAGTACTTC. Its protein product is CASSHPDRVRGETQYF.

This chain uses TRBV4-1 with TRBJ1-1, with TRBD1 matching over 9 bases. V was clipped by 6 bases and J by 1 base; unmatched bases: 9. CDR3 length: 16 residues. Germline V gene lookup returns CDR1 MGHRA and CDR2 YSYEKL. The DNA for the CDR3 is TGCGCCAGCAGTCAATCGGGGACAGGGAAGAACACTGAAGCTTTCTTT. Its translation: CASSQSGTGKNTEAFF.

The rearrangement links TRBV6-1 to TRBJ2-3; 9 bases are shared with TRBD1. CDR1 and CDR2 (germline): MNHNS, SASEGT. Unmatched junction bases numbered 6, after V lost 1 base and J lost 4 bases. The CDR3 has 16 amino acids. The CDR3 is CASSEVMGQGSDTQYF. The CDR3 DNA is TGTGCCAGCAGTGAAGTTATGGGACAGGGCTCAGATACGCAGTATTTT.

Comments on this clone: The sample contains more than one DNA sequence encoding this CDR3. The chain carries TRBV18 and TRBJ2-1; D may be TRBD2 (6 bases). The V and J ends lost 3 bases and 0 bases respectively, with 9 bases between them. The CDR3 loop spans 15 amino acids. Germline lookup yields CDR1 KGHSH and CDR2 LQKENI. Written as DNA, the CDR3 is TGTGCCAGCTCACCTAGCGGATTCTCCTACAATGAGCAGTTCTTC. Translating it yields CASSPSGFSYNEQFF. Using reference TRBV18 and TRBJ2-1 for the parts outside the CDR3, the full variable domain is NAGVMQNPRHLVRRRGQEARLRCSPMKGHSHVYWYRQLPEEGLKFMVYLQKENIIDESGMPKERFSAEFPKEGPSILRIQQVVRGDSAAYFCASSPSGFSYNEQFFGPGTRLTVL.

This clone showed up many times. This chain connects TRBV18 to TRBJ2-1; possibly TRBD2 for D (8 bases). From germline, CDR1 is KGHSH and CDR2 LQKENI. The CDR3 loop spans 16 amino acids. V lost 3 bases to trimming and J lost 9 bases, with 21 bases between them. CDR3 bases: TGTGCCAGCTCACCCTTTCTGACGGGAGGGGGCACTGAGCAGTTCTTC. Residues: CASSPFLTGGGTEQFF. The variable domain in full, with the rest retrieved from reference TRBV18 and TRBJ2-1, is NAGVMQNPRHLVRRRGQEARLRCSPMKGHSHVYWYRQLPEEGLKFMVYLQKENIIDESGMPKERFSAEFPKEGPSILRIQQVVRGDSAAYFCASSPFLTGGGTEQFFGPGTRLTVL.

The J gene is TRBJ1-1, the V gene TRBV29-1; TRBD1 matches at 8 bases. The CDR3 has 15 amino acids. V trimming: 0 bases; J trimming: 4 bases; junction bases outside the gene matches: 7. In germline, CDR1 is SQVTM, CDR2 ANQGSEA. The CDR3 region has the DNA TGCAGCGTTGAAGATCCAGACAGGGGTAGCACTGAAGCTTTCTTT. Translation gives CSVEDPDRGSTEAFF.

The chain carries TRBV6-1 and TRBJ2-2, with 10 bases identical to TRBD2. V was clipped by 8 bases and J by 5 bases; unmatched bases: 8. The CDR3 contains 15 residues. Per the germline V gene, CDR1 is MNHNS and CDR2 is SASEGT. The CDR3 is CASGALAGSTGELFF. For the CDR3, the DNA is TGTGCCAGCGGGGCACTAGCGGGGTCTACCGGGGAGCTGTTTTTT.

The chain links TRBV19 to TRBJ1-5; D might be TRBD1 (5 bases). The CDR3 has 14 amino acids. Germline CDR1 LNHDA, CDR2 SQIVND (reference sequence). V was pared by 2 bases and J by 3 bases, with 8 bases between. For the CDR3, the DNA is TGTGCCAGTAGTATAACCGGGGCCAATCAGCCCCAGCATTTT. This translates into CASSITGANQPQHF.

The chain is built from TRBV4-1 and TRBJ2-7, with D unclear. CDR3 length: 14 residues. V lost 0 bases and J lost 4, with 10 bases in between. In germline, CDR1 is MGHRA, CDR2 YSYEKL. The CDR3 bases are TGCGCCAGCAGCCAAGAGCAGAACAGATACGAGCAGTACTTC. Translated: CASSQEQNRYEQYF.

The V call is TRBV27, the J call TRBJ2-7, with TRBD2 matching over 10 bases. Germline V gene lookup returns CDR1 MNHEY and CDR2 SMNVEV (reference sequence). The J segment lost 6 bases and the V segment lost 3 bases, leaving 5 bases of the junction unmatched. The CDR3 is made up of 14 amino acids. CDR3 amino acids: CASSFLAGVGEQYF. Written as DNA, the CDR3 is TGTGCCAGCAGTTTTCTAGCGGGAGTTGGCGAGCAGTACTTC.

Comments on this clone: One junction end does not reproduce the germline sequence, and a read error may be involved. The chain employs TRBV13 and TRBJ1-1; 12 nucleotides agree with TRBD1. This CDR3 spans 18 amino acids. Per germline, CDR1 PRHDT and CDR2 FYEKMQ (reference sequence). The CDR3 DNA reads TGTGCCAGCAGCTTCCCGGGGACAGGGGGCCTGGAGGGCACTGAAGCTTTATTT. Amino acids: CASSFPGTGGLEGTEALF.

DNA for the CDR3: TGTGCCAGCAGCCTTAACACAGGGGTTGGGACTGAAGCTTTCTTT. Its translation: CASSLNTGVGTEAFF. J is TRBJ1-1 and V is TRBV5-4; the match to TRBD1 covers 7 bases. The germline CDR1 and CDR2 sequences are SGHNT and YYREEE (reference sequence). After removal of 4 bases from V and 5 bases from J, the junction contained 11 bases not matched to a gene. The CDR3 length is 15 residues.

The chain joins TRBV7-2 to TRBJ1-2; D may be TRBD1 (5 bases). Trimming removed 1 base at V and 2 bases at J, with 8 bases between. The germline V gene has CDR1 SGHTA and CDR2 FQGNSA. The CDR3 is 14 residues long. The CDR3 DNA reads as TGTGCCAGCAGCTTAGAAGCAGGGAACTATGGCTACACCTTC. Translated: CASSLEAGNYGYTF.

This chain uses TRBV18 with TRBJ2-2, with a weak D call TRBD1 (6 bases). There are 17 residues in the CDR3. Between the trimmed V and J ends, which lost 4 bases and 1 base, there was a span of 16 bases. Per germline, CDR1 KGHSH and CDR2 LQKENI. In DNA form, the CDR3 reads TGTGCCAGCTCACTACGATCAAGGGACAAGAACACCGGGGAGCTGTTTTTT. Translated: CASSLRSRDKNTGELFF. The variable domain in full, completed from reference TRBV18 and TRBJ2-2, reads NAGVMQNPRHLVRRRGQEARLRCSPMKGHSHVYWYRQLPEEGLKFMVYLQKENIIDESGMPKERFSAEFPKEGPSILRIQQVVRGDSAAYFCASSLRSRDKNTGELFFGEGSRLTVL.

This clone was seen once. V and J are TRBV5-1 and TRBJ2-6; perhaps TRBD1 as D (5 bases). Trimming shortened V by 4 bases and J by 3 bases, and 11 bases separated the two germline ends. The CDR3 has 15 amino acids. Germline loops: CDR1 SGHRS, CDR2 YFSETQ. Here the CDR3 DNA reads TGCGCCAGCAGCCTCGACAGTTTTGGGGCCAACGTCCTGACTTTC. Translating it yields CASSLDSFGANVLTF.

The count of this clone is one. Other DNA sequences of this sample code for an identical CDR3. This chain links TRBV30 with TRBJ1-3; D uncertain. The CDR3 spans 12 residues. Trimming shortened V by 2 bases and J by 0 bases, and 2 bases separated the two germline ends. Germline loops: CDR1 GTSNPN, CDR2 SVGIG (reference sequence). The CDR3 sequence is CAWSLSGNTIYF. The DNA for the CDR3 is TGTGCCTGGAGTCTCTCTGGAAACACCATATATTTT.

The chain links TRBV5-1 to TRBJ1-2, with TRBD1 as a possible D gene (5 bases). Germline values: CDR1 SGHRS, CDR2 YFSETQ. This CDR3 comprises 14 residues. The V end was cut by 1 base, the J end by 5 bases, with 12 bases between. CDR3 loop: CASSLQGDRYGYTF. CDR3 sequence (DNA): TGCGCCAGCAGCTTGCAAGGGGATCGATATGGCTACACCTTC.

V gene TRBV5-1 combines with J gene TRBJ2-3, with 9 bases aligning to TRBD2. This CDR3 region has 15 residues. In germline, CDR1 is SGHRS, CDR2 YFSETQ. J was trimmed by 4 bases and V by 2 bases; bases with no gene match: 5. CDR3 protein: CASSFTGTSSDTQYF. In DNA form, the CDR3 reads TGCGCCAGCAGCTTCACCGGGACTAGCTCAGATACGCAGTATTTT.

This clone was counted a single time. V and J are TRBV30 and TRBJ1-3; 11 bases map to TRBD1. CDR1 and CDR2 from the germline V gene are GTSNPN and SVGIG (reference sequence). J lost 3 bases, V lost 1 base, and 5 bases had no gene match. The CDR3 is made up of 16 amino acids. In DNA form, the CDR3 reads TGTGCCTGGAGTGCCGGGACAGGGGGGTATGGAAACACCATATATTTT. Protein: CAWSAGTGGYGNTIYF.

V gene TRBV2 combines with J gene TRBJ2-1, with D maybe TRBD2 (6 bases). This CDR3 spans 14 amino acids. Germline V CDR1 and CDR2: SNHLY, FYNNEI. V lost 5 bases and J 7 bases, leaving 15 bases between the germline ends. CDR3 amino acids: CASSPRLVLNEQFF. CDR3 sequence (DNA): TGTGCCAGCAGTCCGAGACTAGTTCTGAATGAGCAGTTCTTC.

This CDR3 reads CASSPRAGETQYF. CDR3 nucleotides: TGCGCCAGCAGCCCCCGAGCCGGGGAGACCCAGTACTTC. The chain is built from TRBV5-1 and TRBJ2-5; no reliable D call. The CDR3 sequence is 13 residues long. Germline lookup yields CDR1 SGHRS and CDR2 YFSETQ. With 4 bases removed from V and 5 bases from J, the gap between germline ends came to 12 bases.

This sequence joins TRBV4-1 and TRBJ2-3; 10 bases match TRBD2. V lost 3 bases, J lost 3 bases, and 6 bases stayed unmatched. The CDR3 contains 16 residues. CDR1 is MGHRA and CDR2 is YSYEKL in the germline V gene. The CDR3 DNA reads as TGCGCCAGCAGCCAGGTGCTAGCGGGAGTAACAGATACGCAGTATTTT. It is translated as CASSQVLAGVTDTQYF.

The CDR3: CASSQERGLAGLFGEQYF. For the CDR3, the DNA is TGTGCCAGCAGCCAAGAAAGGGGACTAGCGGGACTCTTTGGCGAGCAGTACTTC. This rearrangement joins TRBV4-2 to TRBJ2-7; TRBD2 matches at 13 bases. The junction had 11 bases not matched to a gene; V was cut back by 0 bases and J by 6 bases. The germline CDR1 and CDR2 sequences are LGHNA and YNFKEQ. There are 18 residues in the CDR3.

Regarding this clone: A read error is the likely source, as a far larger clone sits one nucleotide away. The chain recombines TRBV11-2 with TRBJ2-7, with TRBD2 matching over 9 bases. J lost 2 bases, V lost 5 bases, and 7 bases had no gene match. CDR3 size: 15 residues. The germline V gene encodes CDR1 SGHAT and CDR2 FQNNGV. This CDR3 reads CASSLQLAGPYEQYF. CDR3 bases: TGTGCCAGCAGCCTCCAACTAGCGGGTCCCTACGAGCAGTACTTC.

The chain is built from TRBV7-2 and TRBJ2-7, with D perhaps TRBD2 (5 bases). The CDR3 is 13 residues long. The germline CDR1 and CDR2 sequences are SGHTA and FQGNSA. Trimming removed 4 bases from V and 2 bases from J, with 9 bases in between. The CDR3 DNA follows: TGTGCCAGCAGCTGGGCGGGCCCCTACGAGCAGTACTTC. Protein: CASSWAGPYEQYF.

The rearrangement uses TRBV7-2 and TRBJ2-3, with D uncertain. This CDR3 contains 14 residues. The germline CDR1 and CDR2 sequences are SGHTA and FQGNSA. Trimming stripped 6 bases from V and 0 bases from J, with 10 bases between. CDR3 residues: CASRRAASTDTQYF. The CDR3 coding sequence is TGTGCCAGCAGGCGTGCGGCTAGCACAGATACGCAGTATTTT. Full variable domain (missing parts from reference TRBV7-2 and TRBJ2-3): GAGVSQSPSNKVTEKGKDVELRCDPISGHTALYWYRQSLGQGLEFLIYFQGNSAPDKSGLPSDRFSAERTGGSVSTLTIQRTQQEDSAVYLCASRRAASTDTQYFGPGTRLTVL.

The rearrangement uses TRBV9 and TRBJ2-3; unclear D gene. CDR1 SGDLS and CDR2 YYNGEE come from the germline V gene. The CDR3 is 13 amino acids. Trimming removed 4 bases from V and 2 bases from J, with 8 bases in between. For the CDR3, the DNA is TGTGCCAGCAGCCAAGGGCCCACAGATACGCAGTATTTT. It specifies CASSQGPTDTQYF.

V gene TRBV2 combines with J gene TRBJ2-1, with 11 bases fitting TRBD2. The CDR3 consists of 15 residues. Germline values: CDR1 SNHLY, CDR2 FYNNEI. V was clipped by 2 bases and J by 12 bases; unmatched bases: 9. CDR3 region: CASSERATSGKGQFF. CDR3 DNA sequence: TGTGCCAGCAGTGAACGTGCGACTAGCGGGAAGGGGCAGTTCTTC.